The T cell receptor beta chain described here comes from a study of T cells in Graves' hyperthyroidism and ophthalmopathy. This clonotype was counted at least ten times. Germline V gene sequence: CDR1 KGHSH, CDR2 LQKENI. With V trimmed by 0 bases and J by 1 base, 4 bases remained unmatched. The CDR3 has 16 amino acids. What was amplified from RNA transcripts were TCR beta CDR3 regions. The TCR CDR3 was amplified in a first-round RT-PCR using the HTBI primer set. Each CDR3 protein gets one entry after TCRdb re-called the multiplex PCR reads with MiXCR. Of about 200,000 distinct CDR3 sequences in the sample, around 20% were seen once.

The TCR comes from a man aged 35-49 years with Graves' hyperthyroidism. The genes are TRBV18 and TRBJ1-1; 8 nucleotides agree with TRBD1. Sequenced sample: blood. The CDR3 DNA is TGTGCCAGCTCACCACCATCAGGGGGCAAGAACACTGAAGCTTTCTTT. It yields the protein CASSPPSGGKNTEAFF.